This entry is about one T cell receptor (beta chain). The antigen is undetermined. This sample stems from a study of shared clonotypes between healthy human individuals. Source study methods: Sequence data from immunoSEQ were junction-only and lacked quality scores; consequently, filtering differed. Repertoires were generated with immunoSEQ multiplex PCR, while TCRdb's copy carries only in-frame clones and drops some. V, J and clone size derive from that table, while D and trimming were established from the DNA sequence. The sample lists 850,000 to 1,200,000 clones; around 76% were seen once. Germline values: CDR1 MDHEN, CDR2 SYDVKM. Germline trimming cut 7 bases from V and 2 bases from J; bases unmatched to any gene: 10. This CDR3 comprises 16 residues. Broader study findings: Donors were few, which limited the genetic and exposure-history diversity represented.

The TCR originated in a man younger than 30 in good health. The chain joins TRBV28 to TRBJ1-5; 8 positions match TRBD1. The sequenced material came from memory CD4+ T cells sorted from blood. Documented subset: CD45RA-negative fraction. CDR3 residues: CASTVGQGVGNQPQHF. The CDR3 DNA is TGTGCCAGCACGGTTGGACAGGGTGTCGGCAATCAGCCCCAGCATTTT.